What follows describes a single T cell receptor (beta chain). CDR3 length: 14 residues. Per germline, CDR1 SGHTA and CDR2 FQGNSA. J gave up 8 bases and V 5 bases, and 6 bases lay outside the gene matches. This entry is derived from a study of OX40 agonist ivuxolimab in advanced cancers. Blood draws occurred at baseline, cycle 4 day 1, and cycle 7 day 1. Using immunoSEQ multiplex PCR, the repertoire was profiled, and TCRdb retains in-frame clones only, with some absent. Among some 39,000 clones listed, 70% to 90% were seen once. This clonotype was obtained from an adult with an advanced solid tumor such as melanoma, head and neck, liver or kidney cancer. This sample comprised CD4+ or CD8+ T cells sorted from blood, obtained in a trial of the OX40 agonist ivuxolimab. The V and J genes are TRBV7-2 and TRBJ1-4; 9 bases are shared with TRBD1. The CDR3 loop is CASSLDRGGEKLFF. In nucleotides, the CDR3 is TGTGCCAGCAGCCTGGACAGGGGAGGCGAAAAACTGTTTTTT. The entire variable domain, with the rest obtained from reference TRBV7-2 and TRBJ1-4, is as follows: GAGVSQSPSNKVTEKGKDVELRCDPISGHTALYWYRQSLGQGLEFLIYFQGNSAPDKSGLPSDRFSAERTGGSVSTLTIQRTQQEDSAVYLCASSLDRGGEKLFFGSGTQLSVL.